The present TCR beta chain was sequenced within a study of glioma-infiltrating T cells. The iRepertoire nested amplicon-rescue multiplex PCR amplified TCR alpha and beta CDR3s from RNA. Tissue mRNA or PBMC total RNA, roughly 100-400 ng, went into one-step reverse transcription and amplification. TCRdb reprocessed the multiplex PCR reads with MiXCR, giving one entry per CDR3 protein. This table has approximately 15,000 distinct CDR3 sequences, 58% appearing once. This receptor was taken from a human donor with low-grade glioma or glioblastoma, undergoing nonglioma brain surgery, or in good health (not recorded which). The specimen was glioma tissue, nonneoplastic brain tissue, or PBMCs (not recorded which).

The CDR3 protein is CATRKGSPLHF. In nucleotides, the CDR3 is TGTGCCACCCGGAAGGGCTCACCCCTCCACTTT. The rearrangement joins TRBV2 to TRBJ1-6; D gene uncertain. This CDR3 has 11 residues. Trimming shortened V by 10 bases and J by 10 bases, and 11 bases separated the two germline ends. From germline, CDR1 is SNHLY and CDR2 FYNNEI.